The clone carrying this T cell receptor beta chain was seen many times. What it binds is unknown. This sample stems from a study of response to subunit inactivated influenza vaccine. Notes on the study in general: The authors offered the suggestion that each seasonal influenza vaccination recruits few new T cells.

Each CDR3 protein gets one entry after TCRdb re-called the RT-PCR reads with MiXCR. This repertoire shows around 530,000 distinct CDR3 sequences, 12% found once; its top ten account for roughly a tenth. This sequence originates from a man in his fifties who received an inactivated influenza vaccine. Specimen: PBMCs from blood, collected on the day of vaccination.

Written as DNA, the CDR3 is TGTGCCAGCAGCACGTCGGGGGGCCCCAATCAGCCCCAGCATTTT. It yields the protein CASSTSGGPNQPQHF. The chain uses TRBV28 and TRBJ1-5; possibly TRBD1 for D (6 bases). The V end lost 6 bases, the J end lost 3 bases, and 15 bases lay between the germline ends. This CDR3 contains 15 residues. Germline-derived CDR1 and CDR2 are MDHEN and SYDVKM.